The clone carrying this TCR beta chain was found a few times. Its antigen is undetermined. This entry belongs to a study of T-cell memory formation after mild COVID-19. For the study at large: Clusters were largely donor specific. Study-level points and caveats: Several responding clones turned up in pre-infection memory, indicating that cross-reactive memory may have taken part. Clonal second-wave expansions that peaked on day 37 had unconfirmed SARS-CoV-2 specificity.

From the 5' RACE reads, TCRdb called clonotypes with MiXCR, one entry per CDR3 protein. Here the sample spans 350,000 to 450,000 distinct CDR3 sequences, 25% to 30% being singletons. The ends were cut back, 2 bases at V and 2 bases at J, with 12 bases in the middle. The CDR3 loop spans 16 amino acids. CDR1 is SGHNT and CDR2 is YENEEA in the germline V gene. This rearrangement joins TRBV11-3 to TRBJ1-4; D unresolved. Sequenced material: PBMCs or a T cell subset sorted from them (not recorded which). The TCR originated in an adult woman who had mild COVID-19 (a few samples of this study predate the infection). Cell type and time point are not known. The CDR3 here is CASSLSPGRTNEKLFF. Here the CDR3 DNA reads TGTGCCAGCAGCTTATCCCCCGGGCGGACTAATGAAAAACTGTTTTTT.